This T cell receptor beta chain was documented in a study of OX40 agonist ivuxolimab in advanced cancers. In the study overall: The costimulatory receptor OX40 (CD134) was targeted by ivuxolimab, a fully human IgG2 agonistic monoclonal antibody. Intravenous ivuxolimab was administered to patients every 2 weeks at six dose levels: 0.01, 0.1, 0.3, 1.5, 3 and 10 mg/kg. Of the 50 to 55 patients in dose escalation, about 20 had hepatocellular carcinoma, around 15 had melanoma, 9 had renal cell carcinoma and 9 had head and neck cancer. In the dose-escalation cohort, around 80% of patients were male, and the mean age was 60 years with a range of roughly 20 to 85. Prior anti-PD-1, anti-PD-L1 or anti-CTLA-4 therapy was permitted, and checkpoint inhibitors had been received by approximately 39% of dose-escalation patients. Partial responses occurred in three dose-escalation patients, of whom one had hepatocellular carcinoma and two had cutaneous melanoma. Peripheral TCRbeta sequencing was intended to test whether TCR sequence diversity was altered and clonal T-cell expansion was caused by ivuxolimab. The paper reports the monotherapy dose-escalation portion (N of about 52 patients) of the phase I ivuxolimab trial.

The trial excluded patients who had a history of autoimmune disease or who were on systemic immunosuppression. Peripheral blood for TCR sequencing was drawn from every dose cohort at baseline, at cycle 4 day 1 and at cycle 7 day 1. The samples were taken from a phase I, first-in-human, multicenter, open-label dose-escalation trial of ivuxolimab. Adults with locally advanced or metastatic melanoma, renal cell carcinoma, hepatocellular carcinoma or head and neck squamous cell carcinoma were enrolled in the trial. Before TCR sequencing, CD4+ and CD8+ T cells were separately sorted from peripheral blood. Results the study describes overall, beyond this receptor: After ivuxolimab, CD8+ T cells had more expanded clones than CD4+ T cells on average. Low levels of normalized T-cell clonal expansion were also seen in some nonresponding patients. At doses of 0.1 to 3.0 mg/kg, clonal expansion of both CD4+ and CD8+ blood T cells was observed from baseline to week 6. Partial responders in the 0.1-3.0 mg/kg groups had among the lowest normalized peripheral clonal expansion, especially among CD8+ T cells. The antigen specificity of the peripheral T cells that underwent clonal expansion was not determined.

Deletion took 5 bases off V and 0 bases off J, with a span of 16 bases between the germline ends. Its CDR3 holds 16 amino acids, cysteine through phenylalanine. Only the CDR3 portion is preserved as DNA: 48 bases, with reading frame beginning at the first base. As encoded in the germline V gene (reference sequence), CDR1 is PRHDT while CDR2 is FYEKMQ. Genomic DNA was isolated from the sorted cells so that the TCRbeta CDR3 region could be sequenced. TCRbeta CDR3 regions were sequenced using the immunoSEQ Assay. Held by TCRdb, this immuneACCESS table contains in-frame sequences only and omits some clones. Under half of the omission traces to an unresolved V gene where checked; the cause of the rest is unknown. The sample table shows some 86,000 clones, and roughly 86% are seen once. The top ten hold 6% to 8% of the sample. Comment on this clone: This receptor's antigen is unknown. Base quality data are lacking; no much larger clone is found one base away.

This chain joins TRBV13 to TRBJ1-2; the D gene assignment is ambiguous. The clonotype originates from an adult with an advanced solid tumor such as melanoma, head and neck, liver or kidney cancer. Sequenced here: CD4+ or CD8+ T cells sorted from blood, sampled in a trial of the OX40 agonist ivuxolimab. The nucleotide sequence is TGTGCCAGCAGCCCATCCTGGTCGGCGACTAACTATGGCTACACCTTC. This yields the protein CASSPSWSATNYGYTF.